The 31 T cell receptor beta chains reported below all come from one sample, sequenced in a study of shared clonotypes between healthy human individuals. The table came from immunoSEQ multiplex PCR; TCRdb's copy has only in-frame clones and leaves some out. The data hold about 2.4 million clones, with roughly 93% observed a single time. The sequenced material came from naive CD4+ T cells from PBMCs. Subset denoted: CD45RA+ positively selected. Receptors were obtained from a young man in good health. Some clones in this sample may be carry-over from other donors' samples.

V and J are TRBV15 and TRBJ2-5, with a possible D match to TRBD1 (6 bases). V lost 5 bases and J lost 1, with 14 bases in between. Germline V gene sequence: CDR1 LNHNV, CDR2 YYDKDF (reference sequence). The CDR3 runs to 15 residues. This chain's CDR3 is CATSGYGTTQETQYF. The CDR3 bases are TGTGCCACCAGCGGATACGGGACAACCCAAGAGACCCAGTACTTC.

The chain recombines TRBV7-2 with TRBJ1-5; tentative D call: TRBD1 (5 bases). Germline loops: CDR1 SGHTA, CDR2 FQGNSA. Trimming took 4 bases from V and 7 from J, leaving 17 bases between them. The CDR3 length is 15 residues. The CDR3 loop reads CASSSGHGSGQPQHF. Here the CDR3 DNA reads TGTGCCAGCAGCTCAGGACACGGGAGCGGGCAGCCCCAGCATTTT.

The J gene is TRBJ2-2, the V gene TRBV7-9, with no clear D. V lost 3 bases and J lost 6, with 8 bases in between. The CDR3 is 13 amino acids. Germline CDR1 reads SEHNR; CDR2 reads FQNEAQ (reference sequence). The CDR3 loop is CASSLAYSGELFF. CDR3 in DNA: TGTGCCAGCAGCTTGGCCTATTCCGGGGAGCTGTTTTTT.

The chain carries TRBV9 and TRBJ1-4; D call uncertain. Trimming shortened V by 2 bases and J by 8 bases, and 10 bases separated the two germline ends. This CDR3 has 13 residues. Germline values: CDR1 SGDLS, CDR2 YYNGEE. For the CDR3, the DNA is TGTGCCAGCAGCGTCGGGGTTGGGGAAAAACTGTTTTTT. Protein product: CASSVGVGEKLFF.

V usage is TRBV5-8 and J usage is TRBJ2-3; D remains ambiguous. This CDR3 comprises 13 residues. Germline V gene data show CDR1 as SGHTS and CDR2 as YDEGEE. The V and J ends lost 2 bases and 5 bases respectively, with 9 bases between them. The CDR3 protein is CASSLYPKDTQYF. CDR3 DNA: TGTGCCAGCAGCTTATATCCGAAAGATACGCAGTATTTT.

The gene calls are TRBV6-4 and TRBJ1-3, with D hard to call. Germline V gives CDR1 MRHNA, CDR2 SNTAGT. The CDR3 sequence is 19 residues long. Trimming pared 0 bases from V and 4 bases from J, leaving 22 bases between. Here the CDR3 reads CASSDSPPMAGRAGNTIYF. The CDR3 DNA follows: TGTGCCAGCAGTGACTCCCCCCCAATGGCAGGCAGAGCGGGAAACACCATATATTTT.

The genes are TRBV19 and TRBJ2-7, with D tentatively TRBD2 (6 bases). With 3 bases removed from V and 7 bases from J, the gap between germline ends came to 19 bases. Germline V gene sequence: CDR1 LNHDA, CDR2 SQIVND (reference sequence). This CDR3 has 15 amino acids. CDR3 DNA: TGTGCCAGTAGTATCGAAGACCAGCCGGGGGTTGAGCAGTACTTC. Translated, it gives CASSIEDQPGVEQYF.

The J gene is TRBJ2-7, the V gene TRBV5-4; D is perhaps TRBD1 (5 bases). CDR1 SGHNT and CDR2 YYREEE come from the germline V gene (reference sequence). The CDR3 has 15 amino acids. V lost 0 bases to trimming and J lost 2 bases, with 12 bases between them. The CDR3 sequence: CASSLGGRAAYEQYF. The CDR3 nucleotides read TGTGCCAGCAGCTTGGGGGGCAGGGCGGCCTACGAGCAGTACTTC.

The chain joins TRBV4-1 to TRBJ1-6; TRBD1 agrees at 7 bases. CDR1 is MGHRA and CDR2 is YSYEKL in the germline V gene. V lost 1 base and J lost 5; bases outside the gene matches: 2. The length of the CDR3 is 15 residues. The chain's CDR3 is CASSQATGDNSPLHF. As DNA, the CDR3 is TGCGCCAGCAGCCAAGCTACAGGGGATAATTCACCCCTCCACTTT.

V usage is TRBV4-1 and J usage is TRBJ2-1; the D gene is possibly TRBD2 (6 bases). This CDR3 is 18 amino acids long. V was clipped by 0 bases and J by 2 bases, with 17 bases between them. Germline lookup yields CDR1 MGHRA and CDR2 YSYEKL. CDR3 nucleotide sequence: TGCGCCAGCAGCCAAGAGATCCGGGGGACGATGCCCTACAATGAGCAGTTCTTC. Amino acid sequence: CASSQEIRGTMPYNEQFF.

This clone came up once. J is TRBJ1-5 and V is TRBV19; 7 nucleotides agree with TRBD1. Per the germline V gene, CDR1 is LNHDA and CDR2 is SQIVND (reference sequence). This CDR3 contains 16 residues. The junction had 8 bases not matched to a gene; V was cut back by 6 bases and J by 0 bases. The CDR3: CASSGTENFSNQPQHF. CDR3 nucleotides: TGTGCCAGTAGCGGGACAGAGAATTTTAGCAATCAGCCCCAGCATTTT.

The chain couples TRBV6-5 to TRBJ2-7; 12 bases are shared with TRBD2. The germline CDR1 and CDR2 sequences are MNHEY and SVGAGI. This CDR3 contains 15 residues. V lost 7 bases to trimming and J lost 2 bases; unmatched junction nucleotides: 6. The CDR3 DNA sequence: TGTGCCAGCACAAGGAGGACTAGCGGGACCTACGAGCAGTACTTC. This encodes CASTRRTSGTYEQYF.

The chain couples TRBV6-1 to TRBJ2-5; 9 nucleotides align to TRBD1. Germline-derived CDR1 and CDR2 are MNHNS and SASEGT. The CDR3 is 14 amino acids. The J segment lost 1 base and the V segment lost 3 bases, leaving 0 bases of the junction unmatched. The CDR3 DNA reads TGTGCCAGCAGTGAGACAGGGGGCCAAGAGACCCAGTACTTC. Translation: CASSETGGQETQYF.

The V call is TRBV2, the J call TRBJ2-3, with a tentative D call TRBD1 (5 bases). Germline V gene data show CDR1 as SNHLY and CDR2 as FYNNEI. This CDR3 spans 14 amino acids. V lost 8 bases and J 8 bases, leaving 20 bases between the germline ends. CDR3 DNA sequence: TGTGCCAGCCCCCAAGGGGTCAACCCAATTACGCAGTATTTT. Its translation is CASPQGVNPITQYF.

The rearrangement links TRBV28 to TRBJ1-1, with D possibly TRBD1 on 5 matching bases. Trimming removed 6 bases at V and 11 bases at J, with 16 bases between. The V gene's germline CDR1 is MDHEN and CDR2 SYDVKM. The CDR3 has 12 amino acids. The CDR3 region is CASSLAGTKAFF. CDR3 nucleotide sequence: TGTGCCAGCAGCCTGGCCGGGACGAAGGCTTTCTTT.

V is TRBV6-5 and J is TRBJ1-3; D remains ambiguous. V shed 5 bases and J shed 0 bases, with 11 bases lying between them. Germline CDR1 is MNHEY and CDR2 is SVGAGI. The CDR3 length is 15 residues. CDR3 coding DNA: TGTGCCAGCAGTACGGGCCTCAGCTCTGGAAACACCATATATTTT. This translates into CASSTGLSSGNTIYF.

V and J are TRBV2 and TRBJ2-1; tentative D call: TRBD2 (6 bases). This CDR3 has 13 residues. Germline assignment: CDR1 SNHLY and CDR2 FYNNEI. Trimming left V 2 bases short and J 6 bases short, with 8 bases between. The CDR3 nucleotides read TGTGCCAGCAGTGAATTAGCGGTCAATGAGCAGTTCTTC. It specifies CASSELAVNEQFF. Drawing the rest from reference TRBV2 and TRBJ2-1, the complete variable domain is EPEVTQTPSHQVTQMGQEVILRCVPISNHLYFYWYRQILGQKVEFLVSFYNNEISEKSEIFDDQFSVERPDGSNFTLKIRSTKLEDSAMYFCASSELAVNEQFFGPGTRLTVL.

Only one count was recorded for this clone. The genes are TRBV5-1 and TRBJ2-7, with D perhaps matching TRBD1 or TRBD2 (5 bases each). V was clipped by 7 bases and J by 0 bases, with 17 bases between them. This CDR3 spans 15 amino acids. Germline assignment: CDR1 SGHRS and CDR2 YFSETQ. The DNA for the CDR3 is TGCGCCAGCGGGGGAGTAGGCCAGAGCTCCTACGAGCAGTACTTC. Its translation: CASGGVGQSSYEQYF.

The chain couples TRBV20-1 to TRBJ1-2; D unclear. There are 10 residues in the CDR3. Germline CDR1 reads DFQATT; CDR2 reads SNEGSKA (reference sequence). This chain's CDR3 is CMGYSYGYTF. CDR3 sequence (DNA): TGCATGGGGTATAGCTATGGCTACACCTTC.

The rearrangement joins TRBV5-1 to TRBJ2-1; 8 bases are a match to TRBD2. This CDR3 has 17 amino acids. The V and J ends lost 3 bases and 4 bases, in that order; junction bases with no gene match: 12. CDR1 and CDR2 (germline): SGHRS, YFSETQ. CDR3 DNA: TGCGCCAGCAGCTCCCCCGGGGGGGTACAGATGTACAATGAGCAGTTCTTC. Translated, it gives CASSSPGGVQMYNEQFF.

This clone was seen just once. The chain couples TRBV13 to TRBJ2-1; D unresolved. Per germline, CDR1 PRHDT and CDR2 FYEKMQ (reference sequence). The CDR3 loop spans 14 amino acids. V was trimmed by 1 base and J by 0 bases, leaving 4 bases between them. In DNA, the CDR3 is TGTGCCAGCAGCTTAGTCGGCTCCTACAATGAGCAGTTCTTC. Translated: CASSLVGSYNEQFF. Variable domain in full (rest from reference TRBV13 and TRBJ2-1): AAGVIQSPRHLIKEKRETATLKCYPIPRHDTVYWYQQGPGQDPQFLISFYEKMQSDKGSIPDRFSAQQFSDYHSELNMSSLELGDSALYFCASSLVGSYNEQFFGPGTRLTVL.

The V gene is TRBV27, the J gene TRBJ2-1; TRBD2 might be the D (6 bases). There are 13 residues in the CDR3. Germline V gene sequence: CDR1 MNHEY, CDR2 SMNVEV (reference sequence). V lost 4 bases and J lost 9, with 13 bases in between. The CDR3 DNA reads TGTGCCAGCAGTTGGACTAAAATCGGTGAGCAGTTCTTC. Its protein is CASSWTKIGEQFF.

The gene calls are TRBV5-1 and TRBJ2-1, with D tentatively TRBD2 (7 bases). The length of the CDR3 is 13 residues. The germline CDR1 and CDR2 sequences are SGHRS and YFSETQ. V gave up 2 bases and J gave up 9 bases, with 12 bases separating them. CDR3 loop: CASSLRGAGEQFF. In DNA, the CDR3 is TGCGCCAGCAGCTTACGGGGGGCCGGTGAGCAGTTCTTC.

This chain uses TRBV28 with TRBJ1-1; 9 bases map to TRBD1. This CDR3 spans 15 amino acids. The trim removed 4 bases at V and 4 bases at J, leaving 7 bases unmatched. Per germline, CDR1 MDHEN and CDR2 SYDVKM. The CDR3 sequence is CASSSPGTGSTEAFF. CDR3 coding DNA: TGTGCCAGCAGTTCGCCCGGGACAGGGTCCACTGAAGCTTTCTTT. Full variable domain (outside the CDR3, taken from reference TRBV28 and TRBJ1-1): DVKVTQSSRYLVKRTGEKVFLECVQDMDHENMFWYRQDPGLGLRLIYFSYDVKMKEKGDIPEGYSVSREKKERFSLILESASTNQTSMYLCASSSPGTGSTEAFFGQGTRLTVV.

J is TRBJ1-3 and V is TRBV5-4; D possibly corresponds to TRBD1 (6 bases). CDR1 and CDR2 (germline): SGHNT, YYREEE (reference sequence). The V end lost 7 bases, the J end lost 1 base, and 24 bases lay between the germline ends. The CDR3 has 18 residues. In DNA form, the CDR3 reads TGTGCCAGCTCACTTGGGCCCCAGGGGATAGCTTCTGGAAACACCATATATTTT. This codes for CASSLGPQGIASGNTIYF.

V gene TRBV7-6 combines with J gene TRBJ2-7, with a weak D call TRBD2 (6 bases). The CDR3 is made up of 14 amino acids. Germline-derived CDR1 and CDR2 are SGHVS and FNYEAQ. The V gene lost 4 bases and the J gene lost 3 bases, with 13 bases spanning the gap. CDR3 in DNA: TGTGCCAGCAGCTCATCCGGGAGAGGCTACGAGCAGTACTTC. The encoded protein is CASSSSGRGYEQYF.

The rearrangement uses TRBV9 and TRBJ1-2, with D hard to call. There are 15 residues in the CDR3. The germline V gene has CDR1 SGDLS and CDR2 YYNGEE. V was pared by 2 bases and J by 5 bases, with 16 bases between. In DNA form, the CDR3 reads TGTGCCAGCAGCGTTTCCATCGGTAGCCAATATGGCTACACCTTC. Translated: CASSVSIGSQYGYTF.

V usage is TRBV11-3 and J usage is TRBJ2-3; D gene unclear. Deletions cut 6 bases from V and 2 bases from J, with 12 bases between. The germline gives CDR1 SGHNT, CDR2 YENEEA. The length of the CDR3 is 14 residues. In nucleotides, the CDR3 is TGTGCCAGCAGGGTTTTTTTCTACACAGATACGCAGTATTTT. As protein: CASRVFFYTDTQYF.

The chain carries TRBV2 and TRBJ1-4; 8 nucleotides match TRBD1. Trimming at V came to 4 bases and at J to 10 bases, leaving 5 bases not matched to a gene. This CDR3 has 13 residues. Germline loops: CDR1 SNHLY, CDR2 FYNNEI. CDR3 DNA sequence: TGTGCCAGCAGTGCGGACAGGGTTGGAAAACTGTTTTTT. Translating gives CASSADRVGKLFF.

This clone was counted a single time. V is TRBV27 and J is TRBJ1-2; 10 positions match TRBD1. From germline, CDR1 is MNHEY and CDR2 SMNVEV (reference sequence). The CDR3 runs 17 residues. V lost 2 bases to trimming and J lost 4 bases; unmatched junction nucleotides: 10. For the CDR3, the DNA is TGTGCCAGCAGTTTAAGGGACAGGGGTTGGGGAGGCTATGGCTACACCTTC. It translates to CASSLRDRGWGGYGYTF.

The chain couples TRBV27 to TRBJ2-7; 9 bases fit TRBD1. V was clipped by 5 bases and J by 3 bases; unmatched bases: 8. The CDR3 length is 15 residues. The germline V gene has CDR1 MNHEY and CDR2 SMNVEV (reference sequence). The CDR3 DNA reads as TGTGCCAGCAGTCAAGCCCGGGGACAGGGCTACGAGCAGTACTTC. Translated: CASSQARGQGYEQYF.